The clone carrying this T cell receptor (beta chain) was recorded at least ten times. Antigen specificity is unknown. Time point given: sample taken at primary tumor resection. Extraction of whole RNA from tumor, nontumor lung or frozen PBMC preceded unsorted sequencing. This record comes from a study of spatial heterogeneity in lung cancer. Study-wide context: More than nine raw reads, on average, carried each unique TCR and UMI combination. Study-wide findings and caveats: Ubiquitous, expanded tumor-derived TCRs were more frequently observed in blood at resection than at follow-up.

Carried by each TCR cDNA molecule was a unique molecular identifier. TCRdb called the 5' RACE reads again in MiXCR, with one record for every CDR3 protein. The top ten clones hold about 7% of a sample with 90,000 or so distinct CDR3 sequences, approximately 8.2% of them seen once. This CDR3 is 15 amino acids long. CDR1 is MNHEY, CDR2 SVGAGI, per germline. The V and J ends lost 4 bases and 7 bases respectively, with 17 bases between them. This clonotype was obtained from a male donor with early-stage non-small cell lung cancer. J is TRBJ1-5 and V is TRBV6-5, with a possible D match to TRBD1 (6 bases). The sequences come from PBMCs, collected at surgery. In nucleotides, the CDR3 is TGTGCCAGCAGTTTTTCCCAGGGGAAGGGGCAGCCCCAGCATTTT. Its protein product is CASSFSQGKGQPQHF.